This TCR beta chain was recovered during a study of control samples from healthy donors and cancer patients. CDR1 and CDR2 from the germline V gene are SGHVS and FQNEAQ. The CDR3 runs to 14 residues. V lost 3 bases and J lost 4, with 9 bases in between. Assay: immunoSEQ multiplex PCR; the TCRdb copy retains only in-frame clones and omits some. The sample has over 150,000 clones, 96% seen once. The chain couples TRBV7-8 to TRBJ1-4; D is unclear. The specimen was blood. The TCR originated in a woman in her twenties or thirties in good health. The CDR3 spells CASSFGRFNEKLFF. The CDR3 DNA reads TGTGCCAGCAGCTTCGGACGGTTTAATGAAAAACTGTTTTTT.